This TCR beta chain was obtained from a study of radiotherapy plus CTLA-4 blockade in lung cancer. Study-level background: Overall, 18% of patients showed an objective response, while 31% attained disease control.

Notes on the study in general: Subsequent to radiotherapy plus ipilimumab, tumor-derived TCR clones underwent expansion in blood. Best predicting response, reportedly, were early blood T cell clone dynamics, with interferon-beta.

Repertoires were generated with immunoSEQ multiplex PCR, while TCRdb's copy carries only in-frame clones and drops some. This sample has about 97,000 clones, with 65% to 80% found just once. As concerns this clone: Its antigen is undetermined.

It was focal radiation plus CTLA-4 blockade with ipilimumab that patients with chemo-refractory metastatic non-small-cell lung cancer received. This sequence was found in a human donor with non-small cell lung cancer who had a partial response to radiotherapy plus ipilimumab. Some clones in this sample may be carry-over from other donors' samples. The specimen was peripheral blood, collected from a patient treated with radiotherapy plus ipilimumab.

The CDR3 sequence is CASSPAGGFTDTQYF. CDR3 in DNA: TGTGCCAGCTCACCAGCGGGGGGCTTCACAGATACGCAGTATTTT. The rearrangement uses TRBV18 and TRBJ2-3; 8 bases are shared with TRBD2. The CDR3 loop spans 15 amino acids. The germline V gene encodes CDR1 KGHSH and CDR2 LQKENI. Unmatched junction bases numbered 3, after V lost 2 bases and J lost 2 bases.